This T cell receptor (beta chain) was sequenced for a study of cytomegalovirus exposure and HLA in healthy donors. Study at large: A later analysis reported the 90 to 150 validation repertoires used the same platform as the approximately 700 first-cohort repertoires.

Trimming cost V 6 bases and J 9 bases; bases outside gene matches: 12. Germline CDR1 reads WNHNN; CDR2 reads SYGVQD (reference sequence). CDR3 length: 15 amino acids. Findings and limits, study-wide: In vitro confirmation showed a few CMV-associated chains to be CMV antigen specific. Cytomegalovirus status, reportedly, was diagnosed with high specificity and sensitivity by the classifier. That first-cohort TCR clusters tended to co-occur in the 90 to 150 validation repertoires was found in a later analysis.

Profiled with immunoSEQ multiplex PCR; TCRdb holds only in-frame clones, not every one. Of around 150,000 clones in the sample, approximately 88% were seen once. Details on this clone: Its antigen is not identified.

This chain links TRBV10-1 with TRBJ2-1, with TRBD2 matching 9 bases. Material for sequencing was PBMCs. The receptor's source is a woman aged 18-29 years in good health and CMV-seropositive. CDR3 protein: CASSESGLANGEQFF. The CDR3 coding sequence is TGCGCCAGCAGCGAATCCGGACTAGCGAACGGTGAGCAGTTCTTC.